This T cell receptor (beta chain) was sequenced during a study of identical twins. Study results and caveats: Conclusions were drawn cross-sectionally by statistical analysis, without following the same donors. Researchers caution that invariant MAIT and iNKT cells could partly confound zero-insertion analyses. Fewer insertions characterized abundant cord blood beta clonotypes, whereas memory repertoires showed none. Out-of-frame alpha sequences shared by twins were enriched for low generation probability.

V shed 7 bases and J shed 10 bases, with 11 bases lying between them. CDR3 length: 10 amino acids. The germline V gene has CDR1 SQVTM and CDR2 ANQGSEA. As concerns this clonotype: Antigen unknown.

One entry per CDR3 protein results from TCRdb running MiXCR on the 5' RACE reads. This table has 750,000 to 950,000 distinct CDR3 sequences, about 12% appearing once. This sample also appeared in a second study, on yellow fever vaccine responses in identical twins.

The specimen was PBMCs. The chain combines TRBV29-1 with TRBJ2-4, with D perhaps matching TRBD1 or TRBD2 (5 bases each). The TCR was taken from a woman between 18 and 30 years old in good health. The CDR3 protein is CSARDQIQYF. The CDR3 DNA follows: TGCAGCGCTCGGGACCAAATTCAGTACTTC.